This T cell receptor (beta chain) was sequenced during a study of tumor-infiltrating lymphocytes in primary liver carcinoma. Overall study context: Patients of both sexes were 30 to 69 years old. Samples returned roughly 3.5 to 7.13 million productive TCRbeta reads each. Read depth did not differ significantly between tissue types. Study observations and caveats: In tumor-adjacent and tumor-blood pairs, overlap was lower than in tumor region pairs.

Both RNA and DNA were isolated together from around 20-30 mg of bulk tissue that had not been sorted. Five distinct regions per tumor were sampled. The CDR3 runs to 14 residues. Germline assignment: CDR1 SQVTM and CDR2 ANQGSEA. V was pared by 4 bases and J by 3 bases, with 16 bases between. This clonotype appeared many times. The antigen is unknown. Starting from approximately 500 ng of total RNA, TCR beta cDNA was produced with a primer in the constant region. Investigators got TCR beta libraries out of three nested multiplex PCR rounds, done with slightly modified ARM-PCR. The two initial PCR rounds, around 10 cycles each, used TRBV1-TRBV30 forward and C-beta reverse primers. TCRdb reprocessed the multiplex PCR reads with MiXCR, giving one entry per CDR3 protein. This sample has approximately 64,000 distinct CDR3 sequences, with over 60% found just once.

The receptor was isolated from a man aged 40-55 years with primary liver carcinoma and hepatitis B virus infection. This sequence joins TRBV29-1 and TRBJ2-7; D possibly corresponds to TRBD1 (6 bases). The sample comprised liver tumor tissue from sampling region 4. The subset: tumor region T4, right-lateral pole. The CDR3 DNA reads TGCAGCGTTGTAAAGACAGGAACGCTCTACGAGCAGTACTTC. Its protein is CSVVKTGTLYEQYF.